The 19 T cell receptor beta chains presented below share a single source sample, sequenced in a study of neurological immune-mediated disorders. In TCRdb, the 5' RACE reads were re-called with MiXCR into one record per CDR3 protein. The data show 81,000 or so distinct CDR3 sequences, less than 5.5% seen once. Material for sequencing was PBMCs. Receptors were obtained from a woman aged 25 to 39 with multiple sclerosis.

This clonotype was recorded many times. The genes are TRBV5-1 and TRBJ1-5; D not certain. Germline CDR1 is SGHRS and CDR2 is YFSETQ. The CDR3 runs to 14 residues. With 0 bases removed from V and 5 bases from J, the gap between germline ends came to 9 bases. CDR3 residues: CASSLDVGHQPQHF. For the CDR3, the DNA is TGCGCCAGCAGCTTGGATGTTGGGCATCAGCCCCAGCATTTT.

This clonotype was seen ten or more times. The V gene is TRBV7-2, the J gene TRBJ1-5; no clear D. This CDR3 contains 16 residues. Germline values: CDR1 SGHTA, CDR2 FQGNSA. V was trimmed by 1 base and J by 4 bases, leaving 14 bases between them. This CDR3 is CASSLGAWPGNQPQHF. In nucleotides, the CDR3 is TGTGCCAGCAGCTTAGGGGCGTGGCCGGGGAATCAGCCCCAGCATTTT.

This clonotype was seen repeatedly, ten times or more. V is TRBV7-2 and J is TRBJ2-1; the D is unclear. The V gene's germline CDR1 is SGHTA and CDR2 FQGNSA. This CDR3 spans 13 amino acids. V was cut by 1 base and J by 10 bases, with 11 bases left in between. This CDR3 is CASSLGWTGEQFF. CDR3 coding DNA: TGTGCCAGCAGCTTAGGATGGACGGGCGAGCAGTTCTTC.

The chain couples TRBV29-1 to TRBJ2-1, with 10 bases aligning to TRBD1. Germline loops: CDR1 SQVTM, CDR2 ANQGSEA. CDR3 length: 14 amino acids. V lost 4 bases and J lost 7; bases outside the gene matches: 7. The CDR3 here is CSVGGTGVLNEQFF. The CDR3 DNA reads TGCAGCGTTGGCGGGACAGGGGTTTTGAATGAGCAGTTCTTC.

This clonotype was recorded many times. The chain uses TRBV12-3 or TRBV12-4 and TRBJ2-2, with 11 bases matching TRBD2. Trimming at V came to 7 bases and at J to 7 bases, leaving 14 bases not matched to a gene. The CDR3 is 17 residues long. The CDR3 sequence is CASKWALGGLAGGELFF. The CDR3 DNA sequence: TGTGCCAGCAAATGGGCGCTTGGCGGACTAGCGGGCGGGGAGCTGTTTTTT.

This clonotype was counted many times. J is TRBJ2-7 and V is TRBV5-6; D gene uncertain. CDR1 and CDR2 (germline): SGHDT, YYEEEE. V was trimmed by 4 bases and J by 2 bases, leaving 19 bases between them. The CDR3 is made up of 16 amino acids. This CDR3 is CASSLWWPPAPYEQYF. CDR3 nucleotides: TGTGCCAGCAGCCTATGGTGGCCCCCGGCCCCCTACGAGCAGTACTTC.

This clonotype has a count of ten or more. The chain joins TRBV18 to TRBJ1-1; D is perhaps TRBD1 (6 bases). The CDR3 totals 15 residues. Trimming took 3 bases from V and 0 from J, leaving 11 bases between them. Germline V gene lookup returns CDR1 KGHSH and CDR2 LQKENI. The CDR3, as DNA: TGTGCCAGCTCACCCAACGGACAGATGAACACTGAAGCTTTCTTT. It yields the protein CASSPNGQMNTEAFF. Using reference TRBV18 and TRBJ1-1 for the parts outside the CDR3, the full variable domain is NAGVMQNPRHLVRRRGQEARLRCSPMKGHSHVYWYRQLPEEGLKFMVYLQKENIIDESGMPKERFSAEFPKEGPSILRIQQVVRGDSAAYFCASSPNGQMNTEAFFGQGTRLTVV.

This clonotype has only a few counts. Relative to the germline gene, one junction end is altered; a read error may explain this. This rearrangement joins TRBV5-1 to TRBJ1-6, with 9 nucleotides matching TRBD1. From germline, CDR1 is SGHRS and CDR2 YFSETQ. The CDR3 contains 15 residues. CDR3 protein: CASSEQGAKGSTLNF. CDR3 nucleotides: TGCGCCAGCAGCGAACAGGGGGCGAAGGGGTCAACCCTCAACTTT.

The chain is built from TRBV20-1 and TRBJ2-1, with D uncertain. Germline assignment: CDR1 DFQATT and CDR2 SNEGSKA (reference sequence). The CDR3 is 11 residues long. V was cut by 6 bases and J by 10 bases, with 13 bases left in between. CDR3 region: CSATDVREQFF. Here the CDR3 DNA reads TGCAGTGCCACGGACGTACGGGAGCAGTTCTTC.

Many counts were recorded for this clonotype. V and J are TRBV11-2 and TRBJ2-1; D tentatively fits TRBD1 or TRBD2 (6 bases each). Germline V CDR1 and CDR2: SGHAT, FQNNGV. V was pared by 5 bases and J by 8 bases, with 19 bases between. The CDR3 runs 15 residues. The CDR3 bases are TGTGCCAGCAGCCTGACTAGGGGGAATTTGGATGAGCAGTTCTTC. Translating gives CASSLTRGNLDEQFF.

This clonotype was counted many times. V and J are TRBV5-1 and TRBJ2-2; possibly TRBD1 or TRBD2 for D (5 bases each). Deletions cut 4 bases from V and 5 bases from J, with 9 bases between. CDR1 is SGHRS, CDR2 YFSETQ, per germline. The CDR3 is 13 amino acids. The CDR3 loop is CASSLGVTGELFF. CDR3 DNA: TGCGCCAGCAGCCTGGGGGTTACCGGGGAGCTGTTTTTT.

This clonotype has at least ten counts. This chain links TRBV5-1 with TRBJ1-1, with 9 bases aligning to TRBD1. The V gene's germline CDR1 is SGHRS and CDR2 YFSETQ. The CDR3 is 14 amino acids. Germline trimming cut 0 bases from V and 7 bases from J; bases unmatched to any gene: 4. The CDR3, as DNA: TGCGCCAGCAGCTTGGGACAGGGGGTTGATGAAGCTTTCTTT. Translated, it gives CASSLGQGVDEAFF. The whole variable domain, remainder taken from reference TRBV5-1 and TRBJ1-1, is KAGVTQTPRYLIKTRGQQVTLSCSPISGHRSVSWYQQTPGQGLQFLFEYFSETQRNKGNFPGRFSGRQFSNSRSEMNVSTLELGDSALYLCASSLGQGVDEAFFGQGTRLTVV.

At least ten counts were recorded for this clonotype. The chain combines TRBV5-1 with TRBJ2-7; 9 bases align to TRBD2. This CDR3 contains 14 residues. Losses at the gene ends were 2 bases for V and 3 bases for J; bases not matched to a gene: 3. The germline gives CDR1 SGHRS, CDR2 YFSETQ. CDR3 DNA: TGCGCCAGCAGCTTAGCGGGAGGTTTCTACGAGCAGTACTTC. The encoded protein is CASSLAGGFYEQYF.

V gene TRBV5-6 combines with J gene TRBJ1-1, with TRBD1 identical over 7 bases. The CDR3 loop spans 16 amino acids. CDR1 and CDR2 (germline): SGHDT, YYEEEE. The junction had 7 bases not matched to a gene; V was cut back by 2 bases and J by 0 bases. Here the CDR3 reads CASSFGQVTMNTEAFF. Here the CDR3 DNA reads TGTGCCAGCAGCTTCGGACAGGTCACCATGAACACTGAAGCTTTCTTT.

This clonotype was detected a few times. The J gene is TRBJ1-4, the V gene TRBV5-1, with D hard to call. This CDR3 is 12 amino acids long. V lost 3 bases to trimming and J lost 7 bases, with 7 bases between them. From germline, CDR1 is SGHRS and CDR2 YFSETQ. The DNA of the CDR3 is TGCGCCAGCAGCTCCGAACCTGAAAAACTGTTTTTT. Translating it yields CASSSEPEKLFF.

This clonotype has a count of ten or more. The V call is TRBV5-5, the J call TRBJ2-3, with unresolved D. Germline V CDR1 and CDR2: SGHKS, YYEKEE (reference sequence). This CDR3 region has 12 residues. V was pared by 4 bases and J by 6 bases, with 9 bases between. CDR3 bases: TGTGCCAGCAGCCTAGATCTCGATACGCAGTATTTT. Amino acids: CASSLDLDTQYF. The variable domain in full, completed from reference TRBV5-5 and TRBJ2-3, reads DAGVTQSPTHLIKTRGQQVTLRCSPISGHKSVSWYQQVLGQGPQFIFQYYEKEERGRGNFPDRFSARQFPNYSSELNVNALLLGDSALYLCASSLDLDTQYFGPGTRLTVL.

This clonotype was picked up many times. The chain is built from TRBV10-2 and TRBJ2-3; 8 bases match TRBD2. J lost 0 bases, V lost 6 bases, and 2 bases had no gene match. Germline CDR1 WSHSY, CDR2 SAAADI. The CDR3 length is 14 residues. For the CDR3, the DNA is TGCGCCAGCAGCGTAGCGGGGAGCACAGATACGCAGTATTTT. Translating gives CASSVAGSTDTQYF.

This clonotype was detected ten times or more. The chain is built from TRBV7-8 and TRBJ2-7; TRBD1 matches 9 bases. The CDR3 totals 17 residues. CDR1 SGHVS and CDR2 FQNEAQ come from the germline V gene. The trim removed 5 bases at V and 2 bases at J, leaving 13 bases unmatched. The CDR3 nucleotides are TGTGCCAGCAGCCCGACAGGGGGAGCTCTCCGGGCCTACGAGCAGTACGTC. As protein: CASSPTGGALRAYEQYV.

This clonotype has just one count. One junction end does not reproduce the germline sequence, and a read error may be involved. This sequence joins TRBV10-3 and TRBJ1-5; D unclear. CDR1 and CDR2 from the germline V gene are ENHRY and SYGVKD. The CDR3 is 13 residues long. The CDR3 DNA reads TGTGCCATCAGTGGGAGTAGCAATAAGACCCAGAATTTT. This encodes CAISGSSNKTQNF.